The 27 T cell receptor beta chains given below trace back to one sample, sequenced in a study of OX40 agonist ivuxolimab in advanced cancers. The repertoire was sequenced with immunoSEQ multiplex PCR; TCRdb's copy has only in-frame clones and lacks some. The sample yields roughly 130,000 clones, approximately 92% seen once. The source material was CD4+ or CD8+ T cells sorted from blood, sampled in a trial of the OX40 agonist ivuxolimab. These receptors came from an adult with an advanced solid tumor such as melanoma, head and neck, liver or kidney cancer.

The chain couples TRBV18 to TRBJ2-3, with 7 bases lining up with TRBD2. Trimming cost V 0 bases and J 4 bases; bases outside gene matches: 10. Per the germline V gene, CDR1 is KGHSH and CDR2 is LQKENI. This CDR3 region has 17 residues. CDR3 region: CASSPPYGGSIADTQYF. CDR3 sequence (DNA): TGTGCCAGCTCACCACCTTATGGCGGGAGCATTGCAGATACGCAGTATTTT.

The chain employs TRBV2 and TRBJ2-3, with TRBD1 identical over 7 bases. The CDR3 sequence is 14 residues long. From germline, CDR1 is SNHLY and CDR2 FYNNEI. Trimming at V came to 4 bases and at J to 5 bases, leaving 6 bases not matched to a gene. In DNA form, the CDR3 reads TGTGCCAGCAGTGGAGGGGGCGGGTTAGATACGCAGTATTTT. This encodes CASSGGGGLDTQYF.

The rearrangement uses TRBV28 and TRBJ1-1, with D perhaps matching TRBD1 (5 bases). The germline V gene has CDR1 MDHEN and CDR2 SYDVKM. The CDR3 contains 14 residues. Trimming took off 6 bases at V and 5 bases at J, with 16 bases between the two ends. CDR3 in DNA: TGTGCCAGCAGACTTCCAGGGATGGGGACTGAAGCTTTCTTT. This gives the protein CASRLPGMGTEAFF.

The table lists this clone with a few counts. V is TRBV14 and J is TRBJ2-7; possible D gene TRBD2, 6 bases. This CDR3 contains 17 residues. From germline, CDR1 is SGHDN and CDR2 FVKESK. The ends were cut back, 2 bases at V and 1 base at J, with 18 bases in the middle. The CDR3: CASSQNRGGWGSYEQYF. Here the CDR3 DNA reads TGTGCCAGCAGCCAAAACCGTGGAGGGTGGGGTTCCTACGAGCAGTACTTC.

The V call is TRBV7-9, the J call TRBJ2-1; 7 bases line up with TRBD2. Unmatched junction bases numbered 10, after V lost 2 bases and J lost 3 bases. The CDR3 has 17 residues. The germline V gene has CDR1 SEHNR and CDR2 FQNEAQ (reference sequence). CDR3 region: CASSLLHRDYNYNEQFF. CDR3 nucleotides: TGTGCCAGCAGCTTATTACACCGGGACTATAACTACAATGAGCAGTTCTTC. Variable domain in full (rest from reference TRBV7-9 and TRBJ2-1): DTGVSQNPRHKITKRGQNVTFRCDPISEHNRLYWYRQTLGQGPEFLTYFQNEAQLEKSRLLSDRFSAERPKGSFSTLEIQRTEQGDSAMYLCASSLLHRDYNYNEQFFGPGTRLTVL.

Only a few counts were recorded for this clone. This chain connects TRBV7-2 to TRBJ2-7; D is ambiguous. This CDR3 comprises 15 residues. From germline, CDR1 is SGHTA and CDR2 FQGNSA. Trimming cost V 1 base and J 5 bases, with 15 bases left between them. CDR3 amino acids: CASSLGTSRSNEQYF. The CDR3 nucleotides read TGTGCCAGCAGCTTAGGTACGTCGAGGTCCAACGAGCAGTACTTC. The full variable domain, in which reference TRBV7-2 and TRBJ2-7 provide the parts outside the CDR3, is GAGVSQSPSNKVTEKGKDVELRCDPISGHTALYWYRQSLGQGLEFLIYFQGNSAPDKSGLPSDRFSAERTGGSVSTLTIQRTQQEDSAVYLCASSLGTSRSNEQYFGPGTRLTVT.

The chain has TRBV7-2 and TRBJ1-5, with D possibly matching TRBD1 (6 bases). Germline CDR1 and CDR2: SGHTA and FQGNSA. The CDR3 spans 18 residues. V lost 1 base and J lost 2, with 18 bases in between. The CDR3: CASSLDGGLRYGNQPQHF. In DNA, the CDR3 is TGTGCCAGCAGCTTAGACGGGGGGCTTCGGTATGGCAATCAGCCCCAGCATTTT.

Comment on this clone: One end of the junction does not line up with germline, which may come from a read error. The chain recombines TRBV7-2 with TRBJ2-6; 8 nucleotides agree with TRBD1. The CDR3 consists of 18 residues. Germline V gene lookup returns CDR1 SGHTA and CDR2 FQGNSA. CDR3 bases: TGTGCCAGCAGTTTAGGACAGGGAAGAAGCTCTGGGGCCAACGTCCTGACTTTC. This codes for CASSLGQGRSSGANVLTF.

This chain uses TRBV5-4 with TRBJ2-7; the D call may be TRBD1 or TRBD2 (5 bases each). The germline CDR1 and CDR2 sequences are SGHNT and YYREEE (reference sequence). The CDR3 extends over 14 amino acids. Trimming took off 4 bases at V and 3 bases at J, with 14 bases between the two ends. The CDR3 loop reads CASSPGTRVYEQYF. The CDR3 bases are TGTGCCAGCAGCCCCGGGACGAGGGTCTACGAGCAGTACTTC.

The gene calls are TRBV5-1 and TRBJ1-4; the D is unclear. Germline CDR1 reads SGHRS; CDR2 reads YFSETQ. Trimming removed 7 bases at V and 5 bases at J, with 15 bases between. This CDR3 contains 14 residues. CDR3 residues: CASSDGVPNEKLFF. The DNA for the CDR3 is TGCGCCAGCTCGGACGGAGTTCCGAATGAAAAACTGTTTTTT.

The CDR3 nucleotides read TGTGCCAGCAGTTTCGTTGCGGGGGGGCAGGGGGAGACCCAGTACTTC. This translates into CASSFVAGGQGETQYF. The chain recombines TRBV7-8 with TRBJ2-5, with TRBD2 identical over 9 bases. The CDR3 covers 16 residues. Germline V gene data show CDR1 as SGHVS and CDR2 as FQNEAQ. With 6 bases clipped from V and 5 bases from J, the junction kept 13 bases outside the gene matches.

V usage is TRBV6-1 and J usage is TRBJ1-2; 7 bases are a match to TRBD1. The CDR3 runs to 13 residues. Germline CDR1 and CDR2: MNHNS and SASEGT. J lost 6 bases, V lost 6 bases, and 7 bases had no gene match. The CDR3 reads CASRRDSQHGYTF. The DNA of the CDR3 is TGTGCCAGCAGGAGGGACAGCCAGCATGGCTACACCTTC.

The rearrangement links TRBV7-2 to TRBJ2-1; 7 nucleotides agree with TRBD2. The junction had 13 bases not matched to a gene; V was cut back by 7 bases and J by 7 bases. This CDR3 contains 15 residues. Germline V lookup: CDR1 SGHTA, CDR2 FQGNSA. In DNA, the CDR3 is TGTGCCAGCATCTCAGCGGGACTCCGAGGAAATGAGCAGTTCTTC. As protein: CASISAGLRGNEQFF.

The CDR3 nucleotides read TGCGCCAGCAGCCCAATGGACAGTTCCTACGAGCAGTACTTC. Amino acid sequence: CASSPMDSSYEQYF. This sequence joins TRBV5-1 and TRBJ2-7, with D tentatively TRBD1 (6 bases). V lost 4 bases and J lost 1, with 12 bases in between. The V gene's germline CDR1 is SGHRS and CDR2 YFSETQ. The CDR3 is 14 residues long. Looking up the rest from reference TRBV5-1 and TRBJ2-7 gives the full variable domain: KAGVTQTPRYLIKTRGQQVTLSCSPISGHRSVSWYQQTPGQGLQFLFEYFSETQRNKGNFPGRFSGRQFSNSRSEMNVSTLELGDSALYLCASSPMDSSYEQYFGPGTRLTVT.

CDR3 coding DNA: TGTGCCAGCAGCCAAGTAGCGTTAGCCAAAAACATTCAGTACTTC. Protein: CASSQVALAKNIQYF. The chain has TRBV7-2 and TRBJ2-4; D might be TRBD2 (5 bases). There are 15 residues in the CDR3. Trimming stripped 5 bases from V and 0 bases from J, with 11 bases between. Germline CDR1 is SGHTA and CDR2 is FQGNSA. Supplemented by reference TRBV7-2 and TRBJ2-4, the full variable domain reads GAGVSQSPSNKVTEKGKDVELRCDPISGHTALYWYRQSLGQGLEFLIYFQGNSAPDKSGLPSDRFSAERTGGSVSTLTIQRTQQEDSAVYLCASSQVALAKNIQYFGAGTRLSVL.

The J gene is TRBJ2-2, the V gene TRBV9, with D unresolved. CDR3 size: 15 residues. The germline V gene has CDR1 SGDLS and CDR2 YYNGEE. V lost 4 bases, J lost 1 base, and 11 bases lay in between. The CDR3 DNA is TGTGCCAGCAGCCCGACGAGAGTGAACACCGGGGAGCTGTTTTTT. Amino acids: CASSPTRVNTGELFF.

The V and J genes are TRBV6-1 and TRBJ1-4, with 8 bases that match TRBD1. This CDR3 comprises 17 residues. Per germline, CDR1 MNHNS and CDR2 SASEGT. V trimming: 1 base; J trimming: 4 bases; junction bases outside the gene matches: 8. This CDR3 reads CASSEVNRGALNEKLFF. CDR3 in DNA: TGTGCCAGCAGTGAAGTCAACAGGGGGGCGCTTAATGAAAAACTGTTTTTT.

This clone was detected once. The rearrangement uses TRBV18 and TRBJ2-6; TRBD1 aligns across 8 bases. Germline V gives CDR1 KGHSH, CDR2 LQKENI. CDR3 length: 18 amino acids. V shed 6 bases and J 2 bases; nucleotides not matched to a gene: 12. CDR3 in DNA: TGTGCCAGCTCTCTTACGGGACAGGTGGAAACTGGGGCCAACGTCCTGACTTTC. Its protein is CASSLTGQVETGANVLTF.

The genes are TRBV6-5 and TRBJ2-1; 8 bases map to TRBD2. This CDR3 is built from 15 residues. Germline lookup yields CDR1 MNHEY and CDR2 SVGAGI. V lost 8 bases and J lost 2; bases outside the gene matches: 8. In DNA form, the CDR3 reads TGTGCCAGCGGGGAAACTAGCGGAACCTACAATGAGCAGTTCTTC. It encodes CASGETSGTYNEQFF.

This sequence joins TRBV9 and TRBJ1-1, with a possible D match to TRBD1 (5 bases). Germline CDR1 reads SGDLS; CDR2 reads YYNGEE. This CDR3 has 15 residues. The V end lost 3 bases, the J end lost 0 bases, and 12 bases lay between the germline ends. In DNA, the CDR3 is TGTGCCAGCAGCGCCACTCAGGGAATGAACACTGAAGCTTTCTTT. Protein sequence: CASSATQGMNTEAFF. Filled out from reference TRBV9 and TRBJ1-1, the complete variable domain reads DSGVTQTPKHLITATGQRVTLRCSPRSGDLSVYWYQQSLDQGLQFLIQYYNGEERAKGNILERFSAQQFPDLHSELNLSSLELGDSALYFCASSATQGMNTEAFFGQGTRLTVV.

The gene calls are TRBV28 and TRBJ2-3; either TRBD1 or TRBD2 may supply D (6 bases each). CDR3 length: 16 amino acids. From germline, CDR1 is MDHEN and CDR2 SYDVKM. V lost 6 bases to trimming and J lost 0 bases, with 16 bases between them. CDR3 loop: CASSHTGAGSTDTQYF. CDR3 in DNA: TGTGCCAGCAGCCATACGGGGGCAGGTAGCACAGATACGCAGTATTTT. Supplemented by reference TRBV28 and TRBJ2-3, the full variable domain reads DVKVTQSSRYLVKRTGEKVFLECVQDMDHENMFWYRQDPGLGLRLIYFSYDVKMKEKGDIPEGYSVSREKKERFSLILESASTNQTSMYLCASSHTGAGSTDTQYFGPGTRLTVL.

As for this clone: The same CDR3 also results from other DNA sequences found in this sample. V usage is TRBV7-2 and J usage is TRBJ2-5; D unclear. The CDR3 is 11 residues long. V gave up 5 bases and J gave up 3 bases, with 4 bases separating them. Germline V lookup: CDR1 SGHTA, CDR2 FQGNSA. As DNA, the CDR3 is TGTGCCAGCAGCGTGAAAGAGACCCAGTACTTC. Its translation is CASSVKETQYF.

The CDR3 spells CASSLLDSYEQYF. CDR3 coding DNA: TGTGCCAGCAGCTTGTTGGACAGTTACGAGCAGTACTTC. The chain recombines TRBV5-6 with TRBJ2-7; tentative D call: TRBD1 (6 bases). The CDR3 runs 13 residues. Per germline, CDR1 SGHDT and CDR2 YYEEEE. The V end was cut by 1 base, the J end by 4 bases, with 9 bases between.

This chain uses TRBV10-3 with TRBJ2-5, with 9 bases fitting TRBD1. Looked up from germline, CDR1 is ENHRY and CDR2 is SYGVKD. CDR3 length equals 15 residues. Trimming cost V 4 bases and J 5 bases; bases outside gene matches: 8. The CDR3 reads CAISGAGTGLETQYF. The CDR3 bases are TGTGCCATCAGTGGGGCCGGGACAGGGTTGGAGACCCAGTACTTC.

The rearrangement joins TRBV19 to TRBJ2-4; D possibly corresponds to TRBD1 (5 bases). The CDR3 is 15 amino acids. Germline V gene sequence: CDR1 LNHDA, CDR2 SQIVND (reference sequence). Trimming cost V 6 bases and J 1 base, with 13 bases left between them. The CDR3 is CASRTTGSAKNIQYF. The CDR3 bases are TGTGCCAGTAGAACTACAGGTTCCGCCAAAAACATTCAGTACTTC.

The rearrangement uses TRBV2 and TRBJ2-3; 7 nucleotides agree with TRBD1. The V segment lost 9 bases and the J segment 0 bases; nucleotides outside the gene matches: 3. CDR3 length: 13 amino acids. Germline V gives CDR1 SNHLY, CDR2 FYNNEI. The CDR3 DNA reads as TGTGCCAGTAAGACAGGGAGCACAGATACGCAGTATTTT. Its translation: CASKTGSTDTQYF. Variable domain in full (rest from reference TRBV2 and TRBJ2-3): EPEVTQTPSHQVTQMGQEVILRCVPISNHLYFYWYRQILGQKVEFLVSFYNNEISEKSEIFDDQFSVERPDGSNFTLKIRSTKLEDSAMYFCASKTGSTDTQYFGPGTRLTVL.

This chain links TRBV28 with TRBJ2-1; TRBD2 might be the D (6 bases). V lost 5 bases to trimming and J lost 8 bases, with 19 bases between them. Germline lookup yields CDR1 MDHEN and CDR2 SYDVKM. The CDR3 extends over 15 amino acids. The CDR3 is CASSPPGTGRHEQFF. In nucleotides, the CDR3 is TGTGCCAGCAGTCCACCCGGAACGGGGAGGCATGAGCAGTTCTTC.